Each of the 2 T cell receptor beta chains below was sequenced from the same sample in a study of blood T cell repertoires in COVID-19. Using immunoSEQ multiplex PCR, the repertoire was profiled, and TCRdb retains in-frame clones only, with some absent. The table lists about 140,000 clones, roughly 80% of them singletons, with roughly 4% in the top ten. Specimen: peripheral blood. The receptors come from a woman aged 80 or over with acute or convalescent COVID-19.

The rearrangement links TRBV7-9 to TRBJ2-1, with D uncertain. This CDR3 region has 14 residues. CDR1 SEHNR and CDR2 FQNEAQ come from the germline V gene (reference sequence). Deletions cut 8 bases from V and 0 bases from J, with 11 bases between. The CDR3 region is CASQITSSYNEQFF. The CDR3 coding sequence is TGTGCCAGCCAAATCACAAGCTCCTACAATGAGCAGTTCTTC.

V gene TRBV7-9 combines with J gene TRBJ2-5; the match to TRBD2 covers 7 bases. The V segment lost 0 bases and the J segment 0 bases; nucleotides outside the gene matches: 1. CDR1 and CDR2 (germline): SEHNR, FQNEAQ (reference sequence). The CDR3 extends over 15 amino acids. The CDR3 reads CASSLAGGYQETQYF. CDR3 bases: TGTGCCAGCAGCTTAGCGGGGGGGTACCAAGAGACCCAGTACTTC.